The entry that follows covers one T cell receptor (beta chain) sequence. Its target is unknown. This sample stems from a study of Tregs in tolerant kidney transplant recipients. Recipients received nonmyeloablative bone marrow transplants from related graft donors, with transient mixed chimerism. Unstimulated regulatory T cells (CD4+CD25+CD127-), CD4+CD25- non-regulatory cells, CD4 and CD8 cells were FACS-sorted from thawed PBMCs. Profiling relied on immunoSEQ multiplex PCR, and the TCRdb table lists in-frame clones only, not all of them. The sample includes 65,000 to 85,000 clones, about 91% of them seen just once. CDR1 is SGHRS and CDR2 is YFSETQ in the germline V gene. With V trimmed by 4 bases and J by 7 bases, 4 bases remained unmatched. The length of the CDR3 is 15 residues. General study results and limits: This study did not directly address biological reproducibility.

The starting material was CD4+ T cells from blood (PBMCs), obtained 24 months after the transplant. The TCR comes from a human patient who received a combined kidney and bone marrow transplant. T cells may partly derive from the graft donor. The V and J genes are TRBV5-1 and TRBJ2-1; 14 positions match TRBD2. CDR3 sequence (DNA): TGCGCCAGCAGCGGGGGACTAGCGGGAGTGAATGAGCAGTTCTTC. It specifies CASSGGLAGVNEQFF.